This TCR beta chain was recovered during a study of early T cells in non-severe SARS-CoV-2 infection. Turning to the study itself: Unsorted whole blood bulk RNA was sequenced, with unpaired chains.

This clonotype was seen at least ten times. The antigen remains undetermined. The study, taken as a whole, reports: VDJdb matches were skewed toward anti-spike CD8 T cell responses.

The TCR library protocol was used to attach unique molecular identifiers. These identifiers were attached to individual cDNA molecules. TCRdb reprocessed the 5' RACE reads with MiXCR, giving one entry per CDR3 protein. The sample includes 66,000 or so distinct CDR3 sequences, roughly 10% seen only once; the top ten take under 2%. This CDR3 has 23 amino acids. The V and J ends lost 4 bases and 3 bases respectively, with 36 bases between them. CDR1 and CDR2 (germline): LGHDT, YNNKEL (reference sequence). The source material was whole blood. J is TRBJ2-2 and V is TRBV3-1; D is tentatively TRBD1 or TRBD2 (5 bases each). The sequence derives from an adult who was a healthcare worker with PCR-confirmed SARS-CoV-2 infection or an uninfected control (not recorded which). The CDR3 here is CASSPLILGLGVVTRRDTGELFF. The CDR3 DNA is TGTGCCAGCAGCCCCCTGATTTTAGGTCTAGGGGTCGTCACTAGGCGGGACACCGGGGAGCTGTTTTTT.